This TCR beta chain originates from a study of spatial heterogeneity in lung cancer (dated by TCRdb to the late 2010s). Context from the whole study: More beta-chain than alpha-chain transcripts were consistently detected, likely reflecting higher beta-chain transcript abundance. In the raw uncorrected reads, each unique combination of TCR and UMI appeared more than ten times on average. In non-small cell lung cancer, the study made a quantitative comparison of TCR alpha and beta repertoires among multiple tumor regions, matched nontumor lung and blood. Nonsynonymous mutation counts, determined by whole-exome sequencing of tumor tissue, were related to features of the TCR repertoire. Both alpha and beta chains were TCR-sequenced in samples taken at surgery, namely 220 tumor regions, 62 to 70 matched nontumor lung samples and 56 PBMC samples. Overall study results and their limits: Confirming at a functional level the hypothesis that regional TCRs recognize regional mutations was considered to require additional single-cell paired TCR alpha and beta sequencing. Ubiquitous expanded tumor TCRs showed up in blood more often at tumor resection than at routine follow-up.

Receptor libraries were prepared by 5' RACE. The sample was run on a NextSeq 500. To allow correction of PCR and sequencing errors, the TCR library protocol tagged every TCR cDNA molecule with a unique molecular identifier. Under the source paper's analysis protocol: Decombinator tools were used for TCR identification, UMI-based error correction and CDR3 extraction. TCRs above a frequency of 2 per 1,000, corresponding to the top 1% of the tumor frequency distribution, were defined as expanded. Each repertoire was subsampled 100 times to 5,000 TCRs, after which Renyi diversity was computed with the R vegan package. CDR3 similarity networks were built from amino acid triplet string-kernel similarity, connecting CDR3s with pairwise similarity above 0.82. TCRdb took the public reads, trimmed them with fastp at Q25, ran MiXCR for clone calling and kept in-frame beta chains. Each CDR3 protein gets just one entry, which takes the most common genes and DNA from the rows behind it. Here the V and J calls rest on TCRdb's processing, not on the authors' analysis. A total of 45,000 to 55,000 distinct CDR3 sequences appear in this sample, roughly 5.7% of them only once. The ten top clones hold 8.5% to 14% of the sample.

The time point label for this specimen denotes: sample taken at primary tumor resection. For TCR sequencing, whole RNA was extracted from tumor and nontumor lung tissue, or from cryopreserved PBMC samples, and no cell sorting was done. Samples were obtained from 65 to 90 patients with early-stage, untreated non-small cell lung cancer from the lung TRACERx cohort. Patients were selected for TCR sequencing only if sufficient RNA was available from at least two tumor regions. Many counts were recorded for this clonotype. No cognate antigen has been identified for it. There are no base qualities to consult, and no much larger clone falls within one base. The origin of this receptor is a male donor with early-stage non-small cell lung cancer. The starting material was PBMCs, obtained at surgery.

The CDR3 region reads CASSQERGTSSYEQYF. The nucleotides read TGTGCCAGCAGCCAAGAACGCGGGACTAGCTCCTACGAGCAGTACTTC. The V gene is TRBV3-1 and the J gene is TRBJ2-7, and TRBD2 aligns with 8 junction nucleotides. V ends up 0 bases short and J 0 bases short, with an unmatched junction base count of 4. There are 16 amino acids in the CDR3, from cysteine to phenylalanine inclusive. The CDR3 DNA has 48 bases and is translated from base 1. From a lookup of the germline V gene (reference sequence), CDR1 and CDR2 are LGHDT and YNNKEL.